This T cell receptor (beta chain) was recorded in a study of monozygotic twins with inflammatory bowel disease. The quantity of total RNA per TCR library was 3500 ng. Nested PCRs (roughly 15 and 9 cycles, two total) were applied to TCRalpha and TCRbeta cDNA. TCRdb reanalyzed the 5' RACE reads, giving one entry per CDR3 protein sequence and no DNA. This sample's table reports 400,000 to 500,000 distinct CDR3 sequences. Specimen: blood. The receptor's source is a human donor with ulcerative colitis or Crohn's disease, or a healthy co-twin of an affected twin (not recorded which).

The CDR3 loop reads CASSSRSAPGGELFF. The chain employs TRBV7-2 and TRBJ2-2; the D call from TCRdb, TRBD1, cannot be confirmed without DNA. The CDR3 totals 15 residues. Germline V gene lookup returns CDR1 SGHTA and CDR2 FQGNSA.